Shown below are 16 T cell receptor beta chains from a single sample sequenced in a study of T cells in localized non-small cell lung cancer. Method: immunoSEQ multiplex PCR; TCRdb's copy keeps in-frame clones and lacks some. The sample gives about 39,000 clones, around 75% of which show up once; less than 45% is in the top ten. The starting material was PBMCs, obtained before any cancer treatment. The source is a woman aged 35-75 years with stage II squamous cell lung carcinoma.

CDR3 sequence: CASSVEGTINEKLFF. The CDR3 DNA is TGTGCCAGCAGCGTAGAGGGGACAATCAATGAAAAACTGTTTTTT. The rearrangement joins TRBV9 to TRBJ1-4, with a tentative D call TRBD1 (6 bases). CDR1 is SGDLS and CDR2 is YYNGEE in the germline V gene. The CDR3 totals 15 residues. Trimming stripped 0 bases from V and 5 bases from J, with 11 bases between.

On this clone: The junction does not match germline at one end; this may be a read error. The chain combines TRBV6-6 with TRBJ1-2; unclear D gene. The CDR3 contains 15 residues. The germline V gene has CDR1 MNHNY and CDR2 SVGAGI (reference sequence). In nucleotides, the CDR3 is TGTGCCAGCAGTTCTATATCCCGGGCCTCCCCCTACCGGAGCTTC. It yields the protein CASSSISRASPYRSF.

The rearrangement links TRBV5-1 to TRBJ1-4; perhaps TRBD1 as D (5 bases). The V gene lost 4 bases and the J gene lost 4 bases, with 14 bases spanning the gap. CDR1 is SGHRS, CDR2 YFSETQ, per germline. The CDR3 runs to 15 residues. The CDR3 region is CASSLGDAGNEKLFF. CDR3 nucleotides: TGCGCCAGCAGCCTGGGGGACGCGGGTAATGAAAAACTGTTTTTT.

V gene TRBV5-8 combines with J gene TRBJ1-6, with 9 bases that match TRBD1. With 6 bases clipped from V and 9 bases from J, the junction kept 7 bases outside the gene matches. Germline CDR1 is SGHTS and CDR2 is YDEGEE. This CDR3 has 14 residues. This CDR3 is CASIRDREASPLHF. CDR3 DNA sequence: TGTGCCAGCATCAGGGACAGGGAGGCTTCACCCCTCCACTTT.

Concerning this clone: Other nucleotide sequences from this sample produce the same CDR3. J is TRBJ2-2 and V is TRBV7-2, with D hard to call. V gave up 4 bases and J gave up 0 bases, with 3 bases separating them. CDR1 is SGHTA, CDR2 FQGNSA, per germline. The CDR3 sequence is 13 residues long. The CDR3 DNA is TGTGCCAGCAGCTCCCCGAACACCGGGGAGCTGTTTTTT. This encodes CASSSPNTGELFF.

This chain connects TRBV28 to TRBJ1-1; possibly TRBD1 for D (5 bases). V gave up 5 bases and J gave up 7 bases, with 17 bases separating them. This CDR3 is built from 14 residues. Germline loops: CDR1 MDHEN, CDR2 SYDVKM. In DNA, the CDR3 is TGTGCCAGCAGTCAATTTCTAGGGACGGTTGAAGCTTTCTTT. Translated: CASSQFLGTVEAFF.

This clone was seen repeatedly, ten times or more. The chain links TRBV19 to TRBJ1-6; 7 nucleotides match TRBD1. Germline trimming cut 0 bases from V and 9 bases from J; bases unmatched to any gene: 14. The V gene's germline CDR1 is LNHDA and CDR2 SQIVND (reference sequence). The CDR3 covers 18 residues. The CDR3 reads CASSIDYQRPSGGSPLHF. The CDR3, as DNA: TGTGCCAGTAGTATAGATTATCAACGCCCTTCAGGGGGTTCACCCCTCCACTTT.

The rearrangement joins TRBV7-9 to TRBJ2-7; D gene unclear. The ends were cut back, 2 bases at V and 6 bases at J, with 20 bases in the middle. CDR3 length equals 16 residues. Germline V lookup: CDR1 SEHNR, CDR2 FQNEAQ (reference sequence). CDR3 sequence reads: CASSLTGWPQISEQYF. The DNA for the CDR3 is TGTGCCAGCAGCTTAACCGGGTGGCCGCAAATCAGCGAGCAGTACTTC.

The table lists this clone with a few counts. CDR3 in DNA: TGTGCCAGCAGCTCAAGAGGACACGTCTACGAGCAGTACGTC. It specifies CASSSRGHVYEQYV. The chain employs TRBV7-8 and TRBJ2-7; D is perhaps TRBD1 (5 bases). Germline V gene sequence: CDR1 SGHVS, CDR2 FQNEAQ. The CDR3 totals 14 residues. Trimming took 4 bases from V and 3 from J, leaving 13 bases between them.

The chain recombines TRBV5-1 with TRBJ2-1, with 8 bases lining up with TRBD1. CDR1 is SGHRS and CDR2 is YFSETQ in the germline V gene. This CDR3 comprises 15 residues. The J segment lost 3 bases and the V segment lost 4 bases, leaving 6 bases of the junction unmatched. DNA for the CDR3: TGCGCCAGCAGCCCCCAGGGGGCTGACTACAATGAGCAGTTCTTC. Protein sequence: CASSPQGADYNEQFF.

The chain combines TRBV28 with TRBJ1-2; D may be TRBD1 (6 bases). This CDR3 is 15 amino acids long. From germline, CDR1 is MDHEN and CDR2 SYDVKM. Trimming took 2 bases from V and 4 from J, leaving 14 bases between them. Here the CDR3 DNA reads TGTGCCAGCAGTTTAGTTATCGGGACATCCTATGGCTACACCTTC. It codes for CASSLVIGTSYGYTF.

V and J are TRBV19 and TRBJ1-2; D not resolved. Germline lookup yields CDR1 LNHDA and CDR2 SQIVND (reference sequence). Deletions cut 4 bases from V and 4 bases from J, with 19 bases between. The CDR3 covers 16 residues. The CDR3 DNA reads TGTGCCAGTAGTACCAAATTGGGGTCAGCCGCCTATGGCTACACCTTC. It encodes CASSTKLGSAAYGYTF.

The CDR3 loop is CASSQDRTGGYEQYF. The CDR3 coding sequence is TGCGCCAGCAGCCAAGATAGGACAGGGGGCTACGAGCAGTACTTC. The J gene is TRBJ2-7, the V gene TRBV4-3; 10 bases agree with TRBD1. Trimming at V came to 0 bases and at J to 3 bases, leaving 2 bases not matched to a gene. This CDR3 spans 15 amino acids. Per the germline V gene, CDR1 is LGHNA and CDR2 is YSLEER.

The chain employs TRBV27 and TRBJ1-2; D uncertain. Deletions cut 8 bases from V and 3 bases from J, with 16 bases between. Germline lookup yields CDR1 MNHEY and CDR2 SMNVEV (reference sequence). CDR3 size: 14 residues. The CDR3 DNA sequence: TGTGCCAGCTTTTCGTCAGGCTCCTACTATGGCTACACCTTC. Translated, it gives CASFSSGSYYGYTF.

J is TRBJ2-3 and V is TRBV29-1, with no clear D. V gave up 5 bases and J gave up 4 bases, with 7 bases separating them. The CDR3 consists of 11 residues. Germline loops: CDR1 SQVTM, CDR2 ANQGSEA. The CDR3 protein is CSVYPPDTQYF. The CDR3 nucleotides read TGCAGCGTTTACCCCCCAGATACGCAGTATTTT.

The gene calls are TRBV7-2 and TRBJ2-1; tentative D call: TRBD1 (6 bases). CDR3 size: 14 residues. Germline lookup yields CDR1 SGHTA and CDR2 FQGNSA. Trimming removed 5 bases from V and 8 bases from J, with 16 bases in between. The CDR3 nucleotides read TGTGCCAGCAGCCACCCGTACAGGGAACATGAGCAGTTCTTC. This encodes CASSHPYREHEQFF.